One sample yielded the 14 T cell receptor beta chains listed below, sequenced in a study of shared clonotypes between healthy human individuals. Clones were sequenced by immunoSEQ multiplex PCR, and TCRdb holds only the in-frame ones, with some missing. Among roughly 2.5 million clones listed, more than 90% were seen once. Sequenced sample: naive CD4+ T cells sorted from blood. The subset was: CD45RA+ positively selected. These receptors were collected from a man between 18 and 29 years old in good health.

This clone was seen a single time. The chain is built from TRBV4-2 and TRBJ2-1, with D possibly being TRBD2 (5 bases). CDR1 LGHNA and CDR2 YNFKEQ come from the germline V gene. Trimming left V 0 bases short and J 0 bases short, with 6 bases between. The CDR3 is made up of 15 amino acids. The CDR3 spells CASSQDAGSYNEQFF. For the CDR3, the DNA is TGTGCCAGCAGCCAAGATGCGGGCTCCTACAATGAGCAGTTCTTC.

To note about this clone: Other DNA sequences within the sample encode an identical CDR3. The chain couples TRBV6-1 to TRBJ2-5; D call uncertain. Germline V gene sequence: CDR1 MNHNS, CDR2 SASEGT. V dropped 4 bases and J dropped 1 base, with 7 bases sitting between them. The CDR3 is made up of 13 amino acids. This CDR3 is CASSAATQETQYF. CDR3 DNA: TGTGCCAGCAGTGCCGCGACCCAAGAGACCCAGTACTTC.

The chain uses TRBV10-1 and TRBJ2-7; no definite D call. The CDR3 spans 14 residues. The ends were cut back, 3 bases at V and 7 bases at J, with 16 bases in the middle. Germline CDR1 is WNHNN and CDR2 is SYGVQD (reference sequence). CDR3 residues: CASSEGPRSLEQYF. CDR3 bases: TGCGCCAGCAGTGAAGGGCCCCGCTCCCTGGAGCAGTACTTC.

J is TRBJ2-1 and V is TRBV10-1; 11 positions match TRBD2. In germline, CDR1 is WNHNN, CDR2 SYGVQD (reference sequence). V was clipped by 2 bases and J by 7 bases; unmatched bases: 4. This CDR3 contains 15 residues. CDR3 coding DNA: TGCGCCAGCAGTGAGACTAGCGGGAGTGCGAATGAGCAGTTCTTC. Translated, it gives CASSETSGSANEQFF.

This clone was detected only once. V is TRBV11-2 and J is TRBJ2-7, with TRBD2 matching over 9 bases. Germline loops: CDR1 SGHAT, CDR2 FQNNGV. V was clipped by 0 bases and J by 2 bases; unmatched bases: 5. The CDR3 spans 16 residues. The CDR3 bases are TGTGCCAGCAGCTTAGATCTAGCGGGACGCCCCTACGAGCAGTACTTC. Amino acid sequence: CASSLDLAGRPYEQYF.

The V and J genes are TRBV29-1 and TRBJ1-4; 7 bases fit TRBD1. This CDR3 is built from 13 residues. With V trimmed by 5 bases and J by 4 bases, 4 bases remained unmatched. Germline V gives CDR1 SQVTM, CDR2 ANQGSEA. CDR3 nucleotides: TGCAGCGTTTCTGGACAGGTTAATGAAAAACTGTTTTTT. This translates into CSVSGQVNEKLFF.

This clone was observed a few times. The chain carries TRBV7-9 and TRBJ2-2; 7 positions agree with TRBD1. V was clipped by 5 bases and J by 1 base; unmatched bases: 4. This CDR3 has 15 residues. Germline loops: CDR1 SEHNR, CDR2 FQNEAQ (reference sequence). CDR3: CASSLGQRNTGELFF. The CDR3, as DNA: TGTGCCAGCAGCCTGGGACAGAGGAACACCGGGGAGCTGTTTTTT.

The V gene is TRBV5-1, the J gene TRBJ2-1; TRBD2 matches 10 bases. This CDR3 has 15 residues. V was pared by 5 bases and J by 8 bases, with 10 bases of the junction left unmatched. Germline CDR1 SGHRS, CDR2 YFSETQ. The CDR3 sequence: CASSERAGGPDEQFF. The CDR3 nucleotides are TGCGCCAGCAGTGAGCGAGCGGGAGGGCCCGATGAGCAGTTCTTC.

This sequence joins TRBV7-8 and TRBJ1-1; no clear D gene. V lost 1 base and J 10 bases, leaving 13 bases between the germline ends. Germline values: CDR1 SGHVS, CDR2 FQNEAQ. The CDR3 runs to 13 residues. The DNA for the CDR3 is TGTGCCAGCAGCTTAGTAGAGGGCTTGGGAGCTTTCTTT. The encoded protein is CASSLVEGLGAFF. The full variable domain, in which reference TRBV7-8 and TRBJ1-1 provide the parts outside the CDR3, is GAGVSQSPRYKVAKRGQDVALRCDPISGHVSLFWYQQALGQGPEFLTYFQNEAQLDKSGLPSDRFFAERPEGSVSTLKIQRTQQEDSAVYLCASSLVEGLGAFFGQGTRLTVV.

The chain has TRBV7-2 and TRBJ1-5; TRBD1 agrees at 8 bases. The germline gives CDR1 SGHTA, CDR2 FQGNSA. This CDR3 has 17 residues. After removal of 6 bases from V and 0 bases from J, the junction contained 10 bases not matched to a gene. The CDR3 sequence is CASSLGTGTISNQPQHF. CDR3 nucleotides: TGTGCCAGCAGTCTCGGGACAGGAACGATTAGCAATCAGCCCCAGCATTTT.

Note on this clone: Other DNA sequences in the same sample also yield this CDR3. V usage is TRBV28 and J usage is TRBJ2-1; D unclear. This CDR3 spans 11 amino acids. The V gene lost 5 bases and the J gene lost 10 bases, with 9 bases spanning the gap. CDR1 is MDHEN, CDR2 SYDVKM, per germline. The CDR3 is CASSLGREQFF. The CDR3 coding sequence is TGTGCCAGCAGTCTGGGCAGGGAGCAGTTCTTC. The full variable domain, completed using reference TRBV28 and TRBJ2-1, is DVKVTQSSRYLVKRTGEKVFLECVQDMDHENMFWYRQDPGLGLRLIYFSYDVKMKEKGDIPEGYSVSREKKERFSLILESASTNQTSMYLCASSLGREQFFGPGTRLTVL.

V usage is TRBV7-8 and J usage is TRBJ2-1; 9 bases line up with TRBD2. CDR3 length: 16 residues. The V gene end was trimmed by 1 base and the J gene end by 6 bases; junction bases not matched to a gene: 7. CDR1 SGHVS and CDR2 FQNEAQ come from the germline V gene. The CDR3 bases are TGTGCCAGCAGCTTAGTGGGGCGGGGGGGCCGCAATGAGCAGTTCTTC. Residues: CASSLVGRGGRNEQFF. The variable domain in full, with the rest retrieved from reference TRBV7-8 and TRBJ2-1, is GAGVSQSPRYKVAKRGQDVALRCDPISGHVSLFWYQQALGQGPEFLTYFQNEAQLDKSGLPSDRFFAERPEGSVSTLKIQRTQQEDSAVYLCASSLVGRGGRNEQFFGPGTRLTVL.

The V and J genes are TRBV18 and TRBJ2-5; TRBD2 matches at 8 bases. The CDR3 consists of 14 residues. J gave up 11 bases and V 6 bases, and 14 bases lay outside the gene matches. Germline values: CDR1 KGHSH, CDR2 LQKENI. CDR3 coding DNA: TGTGCCAGCTCGGCGGGACTAGGGGGTTCTGAGCAGTACTTC. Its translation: CASSAGLGGSEQYF.

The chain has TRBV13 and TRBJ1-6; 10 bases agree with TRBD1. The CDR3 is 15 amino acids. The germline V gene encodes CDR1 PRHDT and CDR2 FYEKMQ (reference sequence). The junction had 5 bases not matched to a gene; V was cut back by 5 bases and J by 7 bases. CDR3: CASSRTGQGNSPLHF. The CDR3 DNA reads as TGTGCCAGCAGCAGAACGGGACAGGGGAATTCACCCCTCCACTTT. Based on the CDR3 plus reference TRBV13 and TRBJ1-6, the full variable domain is AAGVIQSPRHLIKEKRETATLKCYPIPRHDTVYWYQQGPGQDPQFLISFYEKMQSDKGSIPDRFSAQQFSDYHSELNMSSLELGDSALYFCASSRTGQGNSPLHFGNGTRLTVT.